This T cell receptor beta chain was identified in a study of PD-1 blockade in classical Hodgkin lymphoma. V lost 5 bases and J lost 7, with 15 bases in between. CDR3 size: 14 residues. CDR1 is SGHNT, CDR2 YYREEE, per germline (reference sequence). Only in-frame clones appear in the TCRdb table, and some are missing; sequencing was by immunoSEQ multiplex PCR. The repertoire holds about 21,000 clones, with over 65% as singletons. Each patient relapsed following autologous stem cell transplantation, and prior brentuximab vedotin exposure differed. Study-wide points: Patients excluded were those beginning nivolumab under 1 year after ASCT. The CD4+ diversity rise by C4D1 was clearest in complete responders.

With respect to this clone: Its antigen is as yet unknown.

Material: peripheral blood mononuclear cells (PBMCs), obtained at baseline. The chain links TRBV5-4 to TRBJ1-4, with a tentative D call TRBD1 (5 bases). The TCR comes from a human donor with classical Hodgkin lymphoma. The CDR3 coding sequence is TGTGCCAGCAGGCCCTTTTACGACAGTGAAAAACTGTTTTTT. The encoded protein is CASRPFYDSEKLFF.